The sequence of this TCR beta chain was determined in a study of radiotherapy plus CTLA-4 blockade in lung cancer. On this clone: Its antigen remains unidentified.

Whole-study findings and limits: In blood, tumor-derived TCR clones expanded after radiotherapy plus ipilimumab.

Method: immunoSEQ multiplex PCR; TCRdb's copy keeps in-frame clones and lacks some. Of 42,000 or so clones in the sample, roughly 79% were seen once. The sequencing used peripheral blood, collected from a patient treated with radiotherapy plus ipilimumab. This clonotype was sampled from a human donor with non-small cell lung cancer that progressed on radiotherapy plus ipilimumab.

CDR3 sequence reads: CASSLVFRGADTQYF. For the CDR3, the DNA is TGTGCCAGCAGCTTAGTGTTCAGGGGCGCGGATACGCAGTATTTT. The chain couples TRBV7-3 to TRBJ2-3, with D possibly being TRBD1 (6 bases). The V end lost 2 bases, the J end lost 6 bases, and 15 bases lay between the germline ends. CDR1 is SGHTA, CDR2 FQGTGA, per germline. The CDR3 spans 15 residues.